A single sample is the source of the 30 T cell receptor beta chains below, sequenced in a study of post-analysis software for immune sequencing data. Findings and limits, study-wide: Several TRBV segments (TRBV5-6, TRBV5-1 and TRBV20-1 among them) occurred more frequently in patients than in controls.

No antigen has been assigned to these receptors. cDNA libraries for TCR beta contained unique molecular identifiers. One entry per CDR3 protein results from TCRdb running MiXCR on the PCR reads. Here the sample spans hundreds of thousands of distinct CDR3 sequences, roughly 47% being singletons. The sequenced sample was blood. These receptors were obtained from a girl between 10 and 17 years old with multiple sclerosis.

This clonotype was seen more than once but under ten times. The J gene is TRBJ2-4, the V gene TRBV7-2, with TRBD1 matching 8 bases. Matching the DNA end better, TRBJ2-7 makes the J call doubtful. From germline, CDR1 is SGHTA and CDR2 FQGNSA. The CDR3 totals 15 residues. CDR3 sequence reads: CASSSGRRGLGEQYF. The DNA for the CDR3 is TGTGCCAGCAGCTCGGGCCGCAGGGGGCTAGGCGAGCAGTACTTC.

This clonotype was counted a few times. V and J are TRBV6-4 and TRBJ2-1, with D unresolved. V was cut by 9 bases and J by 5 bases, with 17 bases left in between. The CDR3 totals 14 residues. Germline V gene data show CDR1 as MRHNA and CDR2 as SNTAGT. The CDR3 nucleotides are TGTGCCAGTCTTACCGCCATTGGGCACAATGAGCAGTTCTTC. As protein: CASLTAIGHNEQFF.

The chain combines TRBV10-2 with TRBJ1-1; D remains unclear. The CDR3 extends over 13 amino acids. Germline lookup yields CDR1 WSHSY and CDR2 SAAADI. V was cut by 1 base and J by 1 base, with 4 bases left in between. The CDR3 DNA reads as TGCGCCAGCAGTGAGTGGGGGAACACTGAAGCTTTCTTT. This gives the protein CASSEWGNTEAFF.

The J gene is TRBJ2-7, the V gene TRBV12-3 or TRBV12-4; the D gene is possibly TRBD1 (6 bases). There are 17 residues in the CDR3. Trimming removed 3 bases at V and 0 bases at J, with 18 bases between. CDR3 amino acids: CASSFSVYRVSSYEQYF. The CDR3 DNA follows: TGTGCCAGCAGTTTTTCGGTTTACAGGGTGAGCTCCTACGAGCAGTACTTC.

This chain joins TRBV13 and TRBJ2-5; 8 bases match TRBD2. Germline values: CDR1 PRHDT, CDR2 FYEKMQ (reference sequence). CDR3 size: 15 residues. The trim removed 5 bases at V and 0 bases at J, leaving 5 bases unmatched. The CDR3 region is CASSERGRYQETQYF. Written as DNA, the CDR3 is TGTGCCAGCAGCGAGCGGGGGCGGTACCAAGAGACCCAGTACTTC.

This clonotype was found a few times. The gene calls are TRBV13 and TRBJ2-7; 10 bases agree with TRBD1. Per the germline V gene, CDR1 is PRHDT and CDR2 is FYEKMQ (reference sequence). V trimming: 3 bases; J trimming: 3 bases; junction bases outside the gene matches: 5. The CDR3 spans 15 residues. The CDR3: CASSFRDRGNYEQYF. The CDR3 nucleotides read TGTGCCAGCAGCTTCCGGGACAGGGGCAACTACGAGCAGTACTTC.

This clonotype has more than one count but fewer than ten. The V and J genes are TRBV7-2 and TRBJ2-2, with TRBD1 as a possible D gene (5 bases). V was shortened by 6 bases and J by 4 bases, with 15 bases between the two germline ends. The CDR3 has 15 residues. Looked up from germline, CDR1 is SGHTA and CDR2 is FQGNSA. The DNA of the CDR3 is TGTGCCAGCAGTTTGGTTCAGGGCGGCACCGGGGAGCTGTTTTTT. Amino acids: CASSLVQGGTGELFF.

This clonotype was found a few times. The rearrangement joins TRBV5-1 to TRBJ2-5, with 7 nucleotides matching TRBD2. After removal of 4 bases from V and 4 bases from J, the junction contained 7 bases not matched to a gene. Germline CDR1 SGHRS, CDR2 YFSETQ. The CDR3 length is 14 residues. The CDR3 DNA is TGCGCCAGCAGCCCACCGGGAGGTTCAGAGACCCAGTACTTC. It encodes CASSPPGGSETQYF.

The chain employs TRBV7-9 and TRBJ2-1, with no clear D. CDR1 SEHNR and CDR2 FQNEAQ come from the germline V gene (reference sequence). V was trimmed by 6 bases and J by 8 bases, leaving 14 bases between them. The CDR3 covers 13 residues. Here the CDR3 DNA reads TGTGCCAGCAGGTATGGTAACTCGGATGAGCAGTTCTTC. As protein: CASRYGNSDEQFF.

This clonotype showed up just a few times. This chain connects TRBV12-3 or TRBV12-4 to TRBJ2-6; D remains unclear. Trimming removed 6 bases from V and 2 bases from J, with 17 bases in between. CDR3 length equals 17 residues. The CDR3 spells CASRPGLRWPGANVLTF. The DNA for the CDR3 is TGTGCCAGCAGGCCAGGTTTGCGGTGGCCTGGGGCCAACGTCCTGACTTTC.

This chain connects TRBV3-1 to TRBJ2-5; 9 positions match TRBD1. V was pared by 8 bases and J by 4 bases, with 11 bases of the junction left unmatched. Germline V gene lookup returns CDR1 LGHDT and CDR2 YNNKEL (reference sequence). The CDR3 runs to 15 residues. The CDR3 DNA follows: TGTGCCAGCCGGGAAGACTCGGGACAGGGAGAGACCCAGTACTTC. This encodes CASREDSGQGETQYF.

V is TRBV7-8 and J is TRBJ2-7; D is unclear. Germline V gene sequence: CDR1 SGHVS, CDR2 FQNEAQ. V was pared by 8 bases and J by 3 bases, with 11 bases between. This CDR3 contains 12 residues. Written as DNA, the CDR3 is TGTGCCAGCGCCCTTACCGGCTACGAGCAGTACTTC. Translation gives CASALTGYEQYF.

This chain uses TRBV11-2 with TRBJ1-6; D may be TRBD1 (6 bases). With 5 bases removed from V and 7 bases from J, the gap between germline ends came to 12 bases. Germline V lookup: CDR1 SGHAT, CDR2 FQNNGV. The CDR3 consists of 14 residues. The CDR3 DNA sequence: TGTGCCAGCAGCGTGGACAGCCGGAATTCACCCCTCCACTTT. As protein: CASSVDSRNSPLHF.

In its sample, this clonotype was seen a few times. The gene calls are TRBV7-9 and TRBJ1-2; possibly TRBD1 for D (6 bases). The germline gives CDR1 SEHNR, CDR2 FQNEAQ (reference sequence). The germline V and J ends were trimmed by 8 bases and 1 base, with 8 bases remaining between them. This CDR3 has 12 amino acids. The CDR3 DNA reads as TGTGCCAGCGGGGGCGATAACTATGGCTACACCTTC. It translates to CASGGDNYGYTF.

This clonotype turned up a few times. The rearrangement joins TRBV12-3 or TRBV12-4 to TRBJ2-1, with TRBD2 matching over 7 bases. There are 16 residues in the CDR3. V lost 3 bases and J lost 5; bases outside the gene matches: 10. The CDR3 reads CASSFGAGVQNNEQFF. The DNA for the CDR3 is TGTGCCAGCAGTTTCGGTGCGGGAGTGCAGAACAATGAGCAGTTCTTC.

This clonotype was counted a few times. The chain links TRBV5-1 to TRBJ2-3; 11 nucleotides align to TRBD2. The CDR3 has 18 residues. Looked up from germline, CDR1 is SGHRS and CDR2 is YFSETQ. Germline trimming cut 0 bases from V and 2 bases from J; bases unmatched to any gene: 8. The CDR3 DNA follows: TGCGCCAGCAGCTTGGGACTAGCGGGGTCCAATCCCACAGATACGCAGTATTTT. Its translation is CASSLGLAGSNPTDTQYF.

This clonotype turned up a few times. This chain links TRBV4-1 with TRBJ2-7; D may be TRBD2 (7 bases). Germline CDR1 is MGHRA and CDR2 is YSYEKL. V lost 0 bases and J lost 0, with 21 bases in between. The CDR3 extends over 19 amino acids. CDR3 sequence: CASSQERGMRGQISYEQYF. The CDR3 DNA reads TGCGCCAGCAGCCAAGAGCGGGGGATGAGAGGACAGATCTCCTACGAGCAGTACTTC.

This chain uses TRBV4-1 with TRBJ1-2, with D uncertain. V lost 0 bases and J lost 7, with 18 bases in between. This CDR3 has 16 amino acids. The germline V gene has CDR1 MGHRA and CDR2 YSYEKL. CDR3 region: CASSQEEIRRTGGYTF. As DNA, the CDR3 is TGCGCCAGCAGCCAAGAAGAAATCAGGAGGACGGGTGGCTACACCTTC.

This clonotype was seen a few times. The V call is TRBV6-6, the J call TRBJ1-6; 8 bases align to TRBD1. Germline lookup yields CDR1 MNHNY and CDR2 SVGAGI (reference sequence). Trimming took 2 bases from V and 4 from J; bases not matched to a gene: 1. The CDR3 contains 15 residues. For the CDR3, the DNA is TGTGCCAGCAGTTACGGACAGGGTTATAATTCACCCCTCCACTTT. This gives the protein CASSYGQGYNSPLHF.

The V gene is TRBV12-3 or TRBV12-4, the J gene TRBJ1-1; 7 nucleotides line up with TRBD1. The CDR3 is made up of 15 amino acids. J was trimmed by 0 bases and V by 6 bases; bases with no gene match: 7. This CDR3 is CASSVPDRVNTEAFF. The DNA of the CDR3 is TGTGCCAGCAGCGTACCCGACAGGGTGAACACTGAAGCTTTCTTT.

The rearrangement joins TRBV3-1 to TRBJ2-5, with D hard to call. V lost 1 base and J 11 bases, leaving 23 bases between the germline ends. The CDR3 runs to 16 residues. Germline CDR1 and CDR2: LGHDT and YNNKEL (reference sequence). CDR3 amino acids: CASSQGALPPHYEQYF. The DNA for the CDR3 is TGTGCCAGCAGCCAAGGTGCCCTACCCCCCCACTATGAGCAGTACTTC.

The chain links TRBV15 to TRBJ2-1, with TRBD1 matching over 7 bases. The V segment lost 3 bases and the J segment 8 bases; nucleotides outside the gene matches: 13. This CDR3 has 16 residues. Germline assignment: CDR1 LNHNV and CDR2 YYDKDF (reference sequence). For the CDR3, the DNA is TGTGCCACCAGCAGTGGCTTAGGGACAGTAACGTATGAGCAGTTCTTC. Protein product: CATSSGLGTVTYEQFF.

CDR3 sequence reads: CASGFGTGATMSGYTF. Here the CDR3 DNA reads TGTGCCAGCGGATTCGGGACAGGGGCAACTATGAGTGGCTACACCTTC. This chain uses TRBV12-3 or TRBV12-4 with TRBJ1-2, with 10 bases matching TRBD1. With 8 bases clipped from V and 7 bases from J, the junction kept 16 bases outside the gene matches. This CDR3 spans 16 amino acids.

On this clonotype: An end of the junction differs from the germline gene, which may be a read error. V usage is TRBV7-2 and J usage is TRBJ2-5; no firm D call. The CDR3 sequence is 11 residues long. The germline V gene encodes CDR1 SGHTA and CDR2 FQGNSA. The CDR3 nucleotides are TGTGCCAACAGCGAACAAGAGACCCAGTACTTC. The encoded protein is CANSEQETQYF.

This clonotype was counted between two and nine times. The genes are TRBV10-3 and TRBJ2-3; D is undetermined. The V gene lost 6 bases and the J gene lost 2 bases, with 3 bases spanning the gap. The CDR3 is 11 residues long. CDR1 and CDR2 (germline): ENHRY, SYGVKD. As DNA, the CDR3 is TGTGCCATCAGCGCCACAGATACGCAGTATTTT. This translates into CAISATDTQYF.

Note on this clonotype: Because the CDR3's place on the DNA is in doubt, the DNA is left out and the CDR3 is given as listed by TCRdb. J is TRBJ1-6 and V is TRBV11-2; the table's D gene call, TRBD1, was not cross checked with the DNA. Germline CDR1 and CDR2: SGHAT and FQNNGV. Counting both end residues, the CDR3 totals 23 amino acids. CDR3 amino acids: CASSQGGGPSGQPQHLVMGLLHF.

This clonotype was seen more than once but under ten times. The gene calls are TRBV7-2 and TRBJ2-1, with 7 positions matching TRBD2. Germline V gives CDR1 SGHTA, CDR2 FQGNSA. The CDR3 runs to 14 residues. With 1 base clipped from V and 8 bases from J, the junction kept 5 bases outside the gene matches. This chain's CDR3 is CASSLGTSTDEQFF. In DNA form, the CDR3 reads TGTGCCAGCAGCTTAGGGACTAGTACCGATGAGCAGTTCTTC.

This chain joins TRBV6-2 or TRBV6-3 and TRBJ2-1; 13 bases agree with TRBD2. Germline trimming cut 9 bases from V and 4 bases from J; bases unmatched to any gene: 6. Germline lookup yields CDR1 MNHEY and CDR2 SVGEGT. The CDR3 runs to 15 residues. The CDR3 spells CASLGLAGKYNEQFF. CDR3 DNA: TGTGCCAGTCTGGGACTAGCGGGAAAATACAATGAGCAGTTCTTC.

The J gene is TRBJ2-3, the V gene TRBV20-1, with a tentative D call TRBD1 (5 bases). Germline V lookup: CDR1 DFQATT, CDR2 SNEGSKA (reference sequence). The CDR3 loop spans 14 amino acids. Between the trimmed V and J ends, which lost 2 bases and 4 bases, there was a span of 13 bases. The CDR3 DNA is TGCAGTGCTAGACCCCCAGGGATTCCAGATACGCAGTATTTT. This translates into CSARPPGIPDTQYF.

CDR3 loop: CASNGLAGERDNEQFF. DNA for the CDR3: TGCGCCAGCAATGGACTAGCGGGGGAAAGGGACAATGAGCAGTTCTTC. The V call is TRBV5-1, the J call TRBJ2-1, with 13 bases identical to TRBD2. The CDR3 is made up of 16 amino acids. J gave up 5 bases and V 6 bases, and 8 bases lay outside the gene matches. The germline CDR1 and CDR2 sequences are SGHRS and YFSETQ.